This entry describes one T cell receptor beta chain. Its antigen is still unknown. The junction departs from germline at one end; a sequencing error may be responsible. The sample originates from a study of vaccination and CD4 T cells after COVID-19. Study background: The convalescents comprised six males and four females, two of them Hispanic.

Regarding the study as a whole: Post-vaccination reactive clonotypes (median around 40) did not differ significantly from post-infection (under 22).

Treatment meaning: approximately 11-day PBMC culture with coronavirus spike peptide pools or control peptides (ViraFEST assay). About 1.8 million PBMCs went into each well for culture with 9.5 to 10 IU/ml IL-2 and about 10 ug/ml peptide pools. Negative selection separated CD4+ T cells from approximately 11-day cultures. The CDR3 sequence is 12 residues long. Germline lookup yields CDR1 SGHTA and CDR2 FQGNSA. Sequencing of the DNA from cultured CD4+ T cells was carried out with the Oncomine TCR Beta short-read assay. TCRdb re-derived calls from the PCR reads in MiXCR, one entry per CDR3 protein. The table has roughly 20,000 distinct CDR3 sequences, 43% seen once.

The V and J genes are TRBV7-2 and TRBJ2-3; D unclear. Sequenced material: CD4+ T cells from blood, cultured in vitro, taken after SARS-CoV-2 vaccination. The receptor's source is a human donor who had recovered from COVID-19. CDR3 residues: CASSSDTRLRWF. For the CDR3, the DNA is TGTGCCAGCAGCTCTGACACGAGACTTAGGTGGTTT.